This paragraph covers one TCR beta chain sequence. Treg sorting used a CD4+CD25+CD127-/low gate. The CDR3 runs to 14 residues. The ends were cut back, 1 base at V and 3 bases at J, with 10 bases in the middle. Per the germline V gene, CDR1 is SGHRS and CDR2 is YFSETQ. From the 5' RACE reads, TCRdb called clonotypes with MiXCR, one entry per CDR3 protein. The table lists approximately 57,000 distinct CDR3 sequences, around 20% of them singletons, with 3% to 4% in the top ten. The chain joins TRBV5-1 to TRBJ1-1; D is undetermined. The clonotype was recovered from a female donor with breast cancer. The sample comprised tumor-infiltrating Tregs sorted from the breast tumor. The CDR3 nucleotides are TGCGCCAGCAGCTTGTCCCGAAGCGACACTGAAGCTTTCTTT. Protein sequence: CASSLSRSDTEAFF.